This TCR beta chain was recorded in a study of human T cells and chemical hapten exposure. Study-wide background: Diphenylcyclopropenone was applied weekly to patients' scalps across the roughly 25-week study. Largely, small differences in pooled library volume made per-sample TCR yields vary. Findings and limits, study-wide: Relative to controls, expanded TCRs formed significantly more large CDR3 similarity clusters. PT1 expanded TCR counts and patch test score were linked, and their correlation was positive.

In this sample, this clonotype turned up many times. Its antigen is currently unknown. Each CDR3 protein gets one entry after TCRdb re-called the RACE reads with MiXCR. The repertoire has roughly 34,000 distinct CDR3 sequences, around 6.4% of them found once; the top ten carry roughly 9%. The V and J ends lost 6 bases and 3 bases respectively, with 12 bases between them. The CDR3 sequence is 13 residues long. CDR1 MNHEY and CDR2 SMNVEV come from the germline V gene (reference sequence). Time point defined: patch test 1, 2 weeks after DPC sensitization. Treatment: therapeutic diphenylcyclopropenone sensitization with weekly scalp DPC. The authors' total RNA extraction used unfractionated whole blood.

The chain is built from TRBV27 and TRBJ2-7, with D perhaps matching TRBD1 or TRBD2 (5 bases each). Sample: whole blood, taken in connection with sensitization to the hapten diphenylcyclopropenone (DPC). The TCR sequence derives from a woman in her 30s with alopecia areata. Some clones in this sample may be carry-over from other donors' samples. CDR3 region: CASSQRGVYEQYF. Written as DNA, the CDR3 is TGTGCCAGCAGCCAAAGGGGAGTCTACGAGCAGTACTTC.